The 21 T cell receptor beta chains in this list originate from one sample, sequenced in a study of blood T cell repertoires in COVID-19. The assay was immunoSEQ multiplex PCR, and TCRdb's table has in-frame clones only and misses some. Among almost 250,000 clones, 75% to 90% were seen once, and the ten largest hold around 4%. Sequenced: PBMCs or T cells enriched from blood (not recorded which). These receptors were taken from a woman aged 25 to 39 who had recovered from COVID-19.

The rearrangement links TRBV28 to TRBJ1-2; D remains ambiguous. The CDR3 is 14 residues long. V lost 3 bases and J lost 4, with 12 bases in between. The germline V gene encodes CDR1 MDHEN and CDR2 SYDVKM. CDR3 residues: CASSLAETFYGYTF. Here the CDR3 DNA reads TGTGCCAGCAGTTTGGCAGAAACATTCTATGGCTACACCTTC.

The chain employs TRBV3-1 (or the pseudogene TRBV3-2) and TRBJ2-7; the D is unclear. The CDR3 contains 16 residues. Looked up from germline, CDR1 is LGHDT and CDR2 is YNNKEL (reference sequence). V lost 1 base to trimming and J lost 2 bases, with 15 bases between them. CDR3 DNA sequence: TGTGCCAGCAGCCAAGGAGGAGCCGCTAACACCTACGAGCAGTACTTC. Its translation: CASSQGGAANTYEQYF.

J is TRBJ1-1 and V is TRBV7-9, with D perhaps TRBD1 (5 bases). The CDR3 has 14 residues. Germline CDR1 is SEHNR and CDR2 is FQNEAQ (reference sequence). V lost 4 bases and J 2 bases, leaving 11 bases between the germline ends. CDR3 region: CASSSTVGNTEAFF. CDR3 nucleotide sequence: TGTGCCAGCAGCTCGACAGTCGGAAACACTGAAGCTTTCTTT. The variable domain in full, completed from reference TRBV7-9 and TRBJ1-1, reads DTGVSQNPRHKITKRGQNVTFRCDPISEHNRLYWYRQTLGQGPEFLTYFQNEAQLEKSRLLSDRFSAERPKGSFSTLEIQRTEQGDSAMYLCASSSTVGNTEAFFGQGTRLTVV.

CDR3 sequence reads: CASSEGAGAGTEAFF. In DNA, the CDR3 is TGTGCCAGCAGTGAAGGCGCGGGAGCCGGGACTGAAGCTTTCTTT. The J gene is TRBJ1-1, the V gene TRBV25-1; no reliable D call. The CDR3 loop spans 15 amino acids. The ends were cut back, 2 bases at V and 5 bases at J, with 15 bases in the middle. Germline V gene sequence: CDR1 MGHDK, CDR2 SYGVNS.

CDR3 nucleotides: TGCAGTGCTAGTATGGGACTAGCTCGGAGCAGATACGAGCAGTACTTC. This gives the protein CSASMGLARSRYEQYF. This sequence joins TRBV20-1 and TRBJ2-7, with 9 positions matching TRBD2. Trimming at V came to 3 bases and at J to 4 bases, leaving 13 bases not matched to a gene. Germline values: CDR1 DFQATT, CDR2 SNEGSKA (reference sequence). The CDR3 runs to 16 residues.

This chain uses TRBV5-1 with TRBJ1-4; 7 bases line up with TRBD1. CDR3 length: 16 amino acids. Unmatched junction bases numbered 11, after V lost 1 base and J lost 8 bases. Germline V gives CDR1 SGHRS, CDR2 YFSETQ. The CDR3 nucleotides read TGCGCCAGCAGCTTGAGACAGGGTTATCCTCGGGAAAAACTGTTTTTT. This translates into CASSLRQGYPREKLFF.

This chain links TRBV5-1 with TRBJ1-1, with TRBD1 matching 8 bases. Trimming took 3 bases from V and 1 from J; bases not matched to a gene: 8. The CDR3 covers 16 residues. The germline V gene has CDR1 SGHRS and CDR2 YFSETQ. The CDR3 DNA reads as TGCGCCAGCAGCTCGGTCAGGGGGCGACGGAACACTGAAGCTTTCTTT. It encodes CASSSVRGRRNTEAFF.

This sequence joins TRBV6-5 and TRBJ2-1, with 10 nucleotides matching TRBD2. CDR3 length: 15 amino acids. The germline gives CDR1 MNHEY, CDR2 SVGAGI. Trimming cost V 4 bases and J 6 bases; bases outside gene matches: 6. CDR3 amino acids: CASSSGLAAANEQFF. CDR3 DNA: TGTGCCAGCAGTTCCGGACTAGCGGCCGCCAATGAGCAGTTCTTC.

The CDR3: CASSETQGPQHF. In DNA form, the CDR3 reads TGTGCCAGCAGTGAAACCCAGGGGCCCCAGCATTTT. The chain combines TRBV2 with TRBJ1-5; D possibly corresponds to TRBD1 (5 bases). The V end lost 2 bases, the J end lost 9 bases, and 8 bases lay between the germline ends. The CDR3 extends over 12 amino acids. The germline CDR1 and CDR2 sequences are SNHLY and FYNNEI.

This clone was detected only once. J is TRBJ1-1 and V is TRBV5-4; maybe TRBD1 (6 bases). The CDR3 sequence is 16 residues long. Trimming removed 0 bases from V and 1 base from J, with 13 bases in between. In germline, CDR1 is SGHNT, CDR2 YYREEE (reference sequence). CDR3 residues: CASSLGTASWNTEAFF. The CDR3 DNA sequence: TGTGCCAGCAGCTTGGGGACAGCCTCCTGGAACACTGAAGCTTTCTTT.

CDR3 residues: CATSSALADYNEQFF. CDR3 nucleotides: TGTGCCACCAGCAGTGCTCTAGCGGACTACAATGAGCAGTTCTTC. V gene TRBV15 combines with J gene TRBJ2-1; 7 bases match TRBD2. The V segment lost 3 bases and the J segment 3 bases; nucleotides outside the gene matches: 5. The CDR3 runs to 15 residues. Germline loops: CDR1 LNHNV, CDR2 YYDKDF (reference sequence).

This sequence joins TRBV14 and TRBJ2-2; 13 bases are shared with TRBD2. The CDR3 sequence is 18 residues long. Trimming at V came to 6 bases and at J to 0 bases, leaving 7 bases not matched to a gene. The germline CDR1 and CDR2 sequences are SGHDN and FVKESK. CDR3 sequence: CASRDTGTSGTNTGELFF. The DNA of the CDR3 is TGTGCCAGCAGGGACACTGGGACTAGCGGGACGAACACCGGGGAGCTGTTTTTT.

CDR3 DNA sequence: TGTGCCAGCAGCCTGCTTAGAACCGGGGAGCTGTTTTTT. As protein: CASSLLRTGELFF. The chain joins TRBV11-3 to TRBJ2-2; D ambiguous. V lost 5 bases and J 5 bases, leaving 9 bases between the germline ends. The CDR3 has 13 amino acids. Germline V gene data show CDR1 as SGHNT and CDR2 as YENEEA.

The chain links TRBV2 to TRBJ1-1; D remains unclear. V lost 7 bases and J lost 1, with 10 bases in between. The CDR3 consists of 13 residues. The germline gives CDR1 SNHLY, CDR2 FYNNEI. The CDR3: CASKLQWNTEAFF. The CDR3 nucleotides are TGTGCCAGCAAATTGCAGTGGAACACTGAAGCTTTCTTT.

This clone has a single count. The genes are TRBV28 and TRBJ1-1; 8 nucleotides agree with TRBD1. The CDR3 runs to 14 residues. The trim removed 4 bases at V and 4 bases at J, leaving 5 bases unmatched. Germline lookup yields CDR1 MDHEN and CDR2 SYDVKM. The CDR3 protein is CASSSRQGSTEAFF. The CDR3 bases are TGTGCCAGCAGTTCTCGACAGGGGAGCACTGAAGCTTTCTTT. The full variable domain, completed using reference TRBV28 and TRBJ1-1, is DVKVTQSSRYLVKRTGEKVFLECVQDMDHENMFWYRQDPGLGLRLIYFSYDVKMKEKGDIPEGYSVSREKKERFSLILESASTNQTSMYLCASSSRQGSTEAFFGQGTRLTVV.

The V gene is TRBV5-1, the J gene TRBJ2-2, with TRBD1 identical over 7 bases. The germline V gene encodes CDR1 SGHRS and CDR2 YFSETQ. Trimming cost V 0 bases and J 13 bases; bases outside gene matches: 0. The CDR3 loop spans 11 amino acids. Here the CDR3 reads CASSLGQGLFF. CDR3 coding DNA: TGCGCCAGCAGCTTGGGACAGGGGCTGTTTTTT.

Only a few counts were recorded for this clone. The chain is built from TRBV4-1 and TRBJ1-5; 9 nucleotides agree with TRBD1. The CDR3 spans 16 residues. Germline values: CDR1 MGHRA, CDR2 YSYEKL. Unmatched junction bases numbered 6, after V lost 0 bases and J lost 6 bases. The CDR3: CASSQEGQGVGQPQHF. CDR3 DNA: TGCGCCAGCAGCCAAGAGGGACAGGGAGTGGGTCAGCCCCAGCATTTT.

The V gene is TRBV30, the J gene TRBJ2-1; 8 positions match TRBD2. The germline gives CDR1 GTSNPN, CDR2 SVGIG (reference sequence). This CDR3 spans 12 amino acids. The trim removed 2 bases at V and 10 bases at J, leaving 4 bases unmatched. The CDR3 is CAWSRTGGEQFF. CDR3 DNA sequence: TGTGCCTGGAGTCGGACGGGAGGGGAGCAGTTCTTC.

This clone was recorded once. The chain carries TRBV5-6 and TRBJ1-5, with 7 bases fitting TRBD1. In germline, CDR1 is SGHDT, CDR2 YYEEEE. This CDR3 region has 15 residues. The trim removed 3 bases at V and 6 bases at J, leaving 9 bases unmatched. CDR3 loop: CASSSGTALPQPQHF. The CDR3 bases are TGTGCCAGCAGCTCCGGGACAGCCCTTCCTCAGCCCCAGCATTTT.

This chain uses TRBV6-2 or TRBV6-3 with TRBJ1-1; unclear D gene. Germline V gene data show CDR1 as MNHEY and CDR2 as SVGEGT. The CDR3 is 13 amino acids. V lost 2 bases and J lost 0, with 4 bases in between. The CDR3 coding sequence is TGTGCCAGCAGTTACAGCCTGAACACTGAAGCTTTCTTT. It specifies CASSYSLNTEAFF.

This clone was detected a few times. J is TRBJ1-2 and V is TRBV2, with 9 bases aligning to TRBD1. There are 16 residues in the CDR3. The trim removed 7 bases at V and 6 bases at J, leaving 15 bases unmatched. CDR1 is SNHLY and CDR2 is FYNNEI in the germline V gene. As DNA, the CDR3 is TGTGCCAGCACTGGGCGCGGTATAAGGACAGGGGATGGCTACACCTTC. This gives the protein CASTGRGIRTGDGYTF.